This T cell receptor beta chain was recovered during a study of blood T cells in healthy people across ages (dated by TCRdb to the mid-2010s). Describing the broader study: In model experiments, roughly one uniquely barcoded TCR beta cDNA molecule per two T cells was captured by template switching. The study measured age-related changes in TCR beta repertoire diversity using deep sequencing normalized with unique cDNA molecular identifiers. For two donors (one aged 18 to 29 and one aged 80 or older), the study analyzed two additional independent replicas of 1 million unique cDNA reads from the same blood draw. The donors were split into four age groups: young (average around 15 years), middle-aged (about 40), aged (roughly 60) and long-lived (82). Overall study results and their limits: Bulk unsorted PBMC profiling prevented conclusive comparison of naive and antigen-experienced compartments. The percentage of naive T cells measured by flow cytometry correlated strongly with observed TCR beta diversity. Estimates of total diversity based on one million sequenced T cells were regarded as lower bounds and as underestimates. Because the CMV infection status of the donors was unknown, age-related changes in expanded clonotypes may potentially have been confounded. Compared with the aged group, more naive CD4+ T cells, fewer expanded clones and increased TCR diversity were shown by the long-lived group, suggesting age selection. Observed TCR beta diversity per million T cells fell roughly linearly with age, and a significant reduction was already apparent by age around 40.

Spanning cysteine to phenylalanine, the CDR3 consists of 14 amino acids. The entry retains the CDR3 DNA only, 42 bases that are in frame from base 1. V gives up 6 bases and J gives up 4 bases, and the segment between their germline ends measures 15 bases. Donors were about 36 systemically healthy Caucasian individuals from Russia aged about 6 to 100 years. Each donor gave 8 to 10 milliliters of peripheral blood, drawn into EDTA-treated Vacutainer tubes. PBMCs were isolated by Ficoll-Paque density-gradient centrifugation, with at least 6 million obtained per sample. Trizol reagent was used to extract total RNA from PBMCs, with at least 6 micrograms per sample. For every donor, flow cytometry on a PBMC aliquot measured the percentage of naive CD45RAhigh/CD27high T cells. To prepare the library, 5' RACE was applied. Instrument used: Illumina HiSeq 2500. A second about 6 to 11 cycle PCR used a sample-barcoded 5' primer and a J-beta primer mix. A unique molecular identifier was introduced onto each TCR beta cDNA molecule by a template-switch 5' adaptor carrying 12 random nucleotides. Each sample yielded at least 2.5 million CDR3-containing paired-end reads. The Mint cDNA synthesis kit, primed by a TRBC-specific oligonucleotide, was used to synthesize first-strand cDNA from all RNA. All cDNA was treated with uracil-DNA glycosylase and then went through a first 18-cycle PCR with the universal primers M1SS and BC2_uni_R. In the original analysis: Normalization of each sample was performed by random selection of 1 million high-quality reads, each carrying a distinct molecular identifier. Instead of being binned into consensus sequences, reads that shared molecular identifiers were thrown out. CDR3 identification, clonotype clustering and error correction used MiTCR with a Q25 quality threshold and the strictest error-elimination algorithm. A nonparametric unseen species model using Euler transformation provided a lower-bound estimate of total TCR beta diversity. TCRdb reran the public reads through fastp at Q25 and MiXCR, keeping productive beta chains. One record per CDR3 amino acid sequence lists the most common genes and DNA. It is TCRdb's table, rather than the study itself, that gives the V and J calls and clone size. The sample table holds some 930,000 distinct CDR3 sequences, of which roughly 29% were seen once. The top ten clones comprise 10% of the sample.

Note on this clonotype: Its antigen is unknown. Base qualities are missing; no much larger clone stands one base away.

This sample also appeared in a second study, on T cells of mothers and their children. From that second study: Donors were nine systemically healthy Caucasian individuals: three mothers and their six children. cDNA synthesis consumed the entire amount of extracted RNA, loaded at approximately 1.4 ug RNA in each 15 ul reaction. In the second PCR, the M1S primer added sample barcodes and 2-4 random nucleotides. Each mother yielded over 10 million TCR beta CDR3 reads and each child roughly 3 million reads. TCR recombination output is similarly shaped by thymic selection in related and unrelated pairs, with a minor effect exerted by inherited differences. Related mother-child pairs always showed normalized repertoire overlap that was slightly higher than in unrelated mother-child pairs, though the difference was never significant. Persistent microchimeric T cell clones were not detected, at a sensitivity of about 90 clones per million clonotypes. To look for features that set related mother-child pairs apart from unrelated individuals, the researchers ran deep NGS to compare the TCR beta repertoires of mothers and children. On average, the children were about 10 +/- 4 years old, while the mothers were about 40 +/- 4 years old. After adapters were ligated using NEBNext reagents, the libraries underwent 100+100 nt paired-end sequencing on an Illumina HiSeq 2000. Mother and child libraries were prepared a month apart and sequenced in separate runs to prevent cross-contamination. Between roughly 500,000 and 2,300,000 distinct TCR beta clonotypes were identified per donor. Naive TCR beta clonotypes were estimated from low-frequency clonotypes matched to each donor's FACS-determined naive share, without sorting.

The receptor was isolated from a woman in her forties in good health. The sequenced sample consisted of blood. This chain is built from TRBV12-3 or TRBV12-4 and TRBJ1-1; tentative D gene TRBD1, with 5 bases matching. CDR3 protein: CASRAGKVATEAFF. Here is the DNA: TGTGCCAGCAGGGCAGGGAAGGTGGCCACTGAAGCTTTCTTT.